Described below is a single T cell receptor beta chain sequence and its context. The clone's antigen remains unknown. No quality values exist for individual bases; no much larger clone is one base distant. TCR CDR3 regions were amplified from genomic DNA by multiplex PCR using the deep immunoSEQ assay. Extracted genomic DNA from each cell subset was distributed evenly across all wells of several immunoSEQ 96-well plates, and each plate was treated as a replicate. For sorted subsets, around 0.2 ug of genomic DNA, equivalent to roughly 33,000 T cell genomes, went into each replicate PCR. Purified libraries were measured with a Qubit 3.0 fluorometer, size-checked on a Bioanalyzer 2100, and measured again with the KAPA Library Quantification kit. Every immunoSEQ 96-well plate was sequenced on a dedicated single-read 150-cycle Illumina NextSeq 550 flow cell. In the authors' own workflow: The immunoSEQ output contained only junctional sequences without quality scores, so filtering could not match that applied to full-length reads. To assign V/J genes and CDR3, sequences were annotated against IMGT germline references using PyIR, a Python wrapper for IgBLAST v1.9. Reads were filtered out if the reads had weak V/J assignments (E-value above 1e-6), no CDR3, stop codons, out-of-frame junctions, or ambiguous translated residues. V3J clonotypes were defined as sequences sharing the same inferred V gene, J gene, and CDR3 amino acid sequence. Percentage overlap between repertoires was calculated by dividing the number of shared unique clonotypes by the size of the smaller repertoire. Repertoire richness was assessed with RTK rarefaction, the Chao1 estimator, and Recon v2.1 estimates of unobserved clonotypes. For all TCRbeta clonotypes obtained by the gDNA method from four donors, generation probabilities were computed with OLGA. TCRdb took this table from immuneACCESS and kept in-frame rearrangements with V and J called. Such tables lack part of the clones; where checked against another copy, unresolved V genes explain under half of the gap, and the rest is unexplained. That table gives V, J and clone size, and the DNA gave D and trimming. Counted in this sample were 1.6 million or so clones; 98% to 99% of them appeared once. 0.36% of the sample comes from the top ten.

The CDR1 and CDR2 encoded by the germline V gene are MNHNS and SASEGT. V is pared back by 7 bases and J by 6 bases, with 11 bases lying between the germline termini. The CDR3 spans 12 residues, from the cysteine through the phenylalanine. This entry keeps only the CDR3 DNA: 36 bases, framed from base 1. Healthy HIV-negative adults with no recently reported acute infections or vaccinations were included as donors. Every donor was a Caucasian adult residing in Nashville, Tennessee, USA. Magnetic negative selection was used to enrich CD4+ T cells, after which naive cells were positively selected on CD45RA and the negative fraction became the memory subset. Blood was obtained by leukapheresis, after which PBMCs were separated by Ficoll-Histopaque density gradient centrifugation and cryopreserved in liquid nitrogen vapor phase. Purity and quantity of every magnetically sorted T cell population were checked by analytical flow cytometry. Each sorted fraction had its genomic DNA isolated and then quantified by UV absorbance on a Nanodrop 2000c.

This sample was included in a study of shared clonotypes between healthy human individuals (TCRdb year 2020). Study-wide context: Three men and two women, aged 18 to 49 years, made up the cohort. Leukapheresis yielded between about 0.9 and 9 billion PBMCs per donor. For each donor, three plates each were used for CD4 naive and CD4 memory, two plates were used for CD8 naive, and one plate was used for CD8 memory. To increase sequencing depth and limit assay-specific biases, different laboratories used diverse techniques to prepare libraries and sequence TCR repertoires. To estimate repertoire size and how much clonotypes are shared between individuals, the study performed deep sequencing of blood TCR repertoires from about five healthy adults.

General conclusions and limits of the study: Even with the large sequencing depth, rarefaction of the sorted-subset datasets indicated that sequencing was incomplete. The genetic and exposure-history diversity represented was limited by the small number of donors. Sampling was restricted to blood, and TCR repertoires in tissue are likely to differ from TCR repertoires in blood. Estimated clonotype richness was generally larger for naive than for memory subsets. Higher generation probabilities were observed for clonotypes shared by all four sorted-subset donors than for non-shared clonotypes. Pairwise subsampling indicated that sequencing depth was expected to affect the degree of clonotype sharing among donors. Across a few donors, about 5.2% of naive CD4, roughly 3.4% of naive CD8, 2.3% of memory CD4, and under 0.45% of memory CD8 clonotypes were shared.

The receptor chain draws on TRBV6-1 and TRBJ2-3; the D element might be TRBD1 or TRBD2, as each aligns at 5 bases. This clonotype originated in a man aged 30 to 39 in good health. The sample consisted of naive CD4+ T cells sorted from blood. What this sample's cell subset or site label stands for: CD45RA+ positively selected. This receptor has the CDR3 CASISEGDTQYF. The base sequence is TGTGCCAGCATCTCCGAGGGGGATACGCAGTATTTT.